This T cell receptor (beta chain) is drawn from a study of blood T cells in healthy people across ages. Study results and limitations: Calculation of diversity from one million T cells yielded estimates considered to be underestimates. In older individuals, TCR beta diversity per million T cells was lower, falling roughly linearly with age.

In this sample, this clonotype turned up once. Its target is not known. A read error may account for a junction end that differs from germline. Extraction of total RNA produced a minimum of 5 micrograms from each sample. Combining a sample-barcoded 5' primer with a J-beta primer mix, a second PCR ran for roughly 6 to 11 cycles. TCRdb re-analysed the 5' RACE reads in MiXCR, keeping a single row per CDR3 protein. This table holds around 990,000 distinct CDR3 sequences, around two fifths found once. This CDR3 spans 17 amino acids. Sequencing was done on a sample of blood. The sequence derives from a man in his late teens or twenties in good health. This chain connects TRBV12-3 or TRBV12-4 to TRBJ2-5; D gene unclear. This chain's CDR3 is CAGSYGQINILQETQYF. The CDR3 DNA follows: TGTGCCGGCAGTTACGGGCAGATTAATATTCTCCAAGAGACCCAGTACTTC.